This T cell receptor beta chain was identified in a study of siplizumab effects on memory and regulatory T cells. The mixed lymphocyte reaction cells underwent coculture at 37°C for six to seven days. Data came from immunoSEQ multiplex PCR; TCRdb stores just in-frame clones and leaves some out. The sample includes 9,000 to 13,000 clones, 46% of them seen just once. This clone was counted a few times. Its specificity is unknown. V was trimmed by 0 bases and J by 13 bases, leaving 16 bases between them. Looked up from germline, CDR1 is LNHDA and CDR2 is SQIVND (reference sequence). The CDR3 sequence is 14 residues long.

Sequenced sample: CFSE-low (dividing) CD4+ T cells sorted from an allogeneic mixed lymphocyte reaction. The chain recombines TRBV19 with TRBJ1-5, with D possibly being TRBD1 (6 bases). The clonotype was recovered from a human donor in good health; the cells came from an allogeneic mixed lymphocyte reaction. The CDR3, as DNA: TGTGCCAGTAGTATAGATCCCCGACAGGAGGGTCAGCATTTT. This sequence encodes CASSIDPRQEGQHF.